Below, 7 T cell receptor beta chains from the same sample are listed, as sequenced in a study of response to subunit inactivated influenza vaccine. TCRdb analysed the RT-PCR reads with MiXCR anew, one entry per CDR3 protein. The table includes over 400,000 distinct CDR3 sequences, 13% detected once. Sequencing used PBMCs from blood, obtained roughly 48 days after vaccination. These receptors originate from a man aged 45-60 years who received an inactivated influenza vaccine.

This chain uses TRBV7-2 with TRBJ2-3; 9 nucleotides line up with TRBD1. The germline V gene has CDR1 SGHTA and CDR2 FQGNSA. The length of the CDR3 is 15 residues. Unmatched junction bases numbered 5, after V lost 5 bases and J lost 2 bases. The CDR3 spells CASSANRGPTDTQYF. The CDR3 coding sequence is TGTGCCAGCAGCGCCAACAGGGGGCCCACAGATACGCAGTATTTT.

This clonotype has a count of ten or more. The chain is built from TRBV5-1 and TRBJ2-7; no clear D. Germline CDR1 SGHRS, CDR2 YFSETQ. V dropped 5 bases and J dropped 3 bases, with 12 bases sitting between them. This CDR3 is 13 amino acids long. The CDR3 sequence: CASSRTLGYEQYF. DNA for the CDR3: TGCGCCAGCAGTAGAACGTTGGGCTACGAGCAGTACTTC.

This clonotype showed up just a few times. This chain connects TRBV7-8 to TRBJ2-7; perhaps TRBD1 as D (6 bases). The germline V and J ends were trimmed by 3 bases and 7 bases, with 19 bases remaining between them. Germline CDR1 and CDR2: SGHVS and FQNEAQ. The CDR3 covers 15 residues. CDR3 loop: CASSLSPRGFGEQYF. The CDR3 coding sequence is TGTGCCAGCAGCTTGAGCCCTAGGGGGTTCGGAGAGCAGTACTTC.

This clonotype was detected a few times. The V gene is TRBV11-2, the J gene TRBJ2-7; maybe TRBD1 (5 bases). Germline V gene data show CDR1 as SGHAT and CDR2 as FQNNGV. The CDR3 is made up of 14 amino acids. The V end was cut by 2 bases, the J end by 6 bases, with 14 bases between. This CDR3 is CASSLSGRVGEQYF. The CDR3 coding sequence is TGTGCCAGCAGCTTATCAGGGCGCGTCGGCGAGCAGTACTTC.

This clonotype was counted only a few times. The chain uses TRBV4-3 and TRBJ2-7; D call uncertain. In germline, CDR1 is LGHNA, CDR2 YSLEER. This CDR3 spans 15 amino acids. Trimming stripped 4 bases from V and 0 bases from J, with 13 bases between. The CDR3 DNA reads TGCGCCAGCAGCCCAGGTGTAGCTAGCTCCTACGAGCAGTACTTC. The encoded protein is CASSPGVASSYEQYF.

This clonotype showed up just a few times. The V call is TRBV7-2, the J call TRBJ1-1; D unclear. The ends were cut back, 5 bases at V and 7 bases at J, with 17 bases in the middle. CDR3 size: 14 residues. Germline values: CDR1 SGHTA, CDR2 FQGNSA. This CDR3 reads CASSPSRSANEAFF. In DNA, the CDR3 is TGTGCCAGCAGCCCAAGCCGGTCGGCAAATGAAGCTTTCTTT.

The chain is built from TRBV6-1 and TRBJ2-7; TRBD1 matches 10 bases. J gave up 3 bases and V 7 bases, and 9 bases lay outside the gene matches. The CDR3 length is 15 residues. CDR1 is MNHNS and CDR2 is SASEGT in the germline V gene. In DNA form, the CDR3 reads TGTGCCAGCACACCAAGGACAGGGGGTGTCTACGAGCAGTACTTC. As protein: CASTPRTGGVYEQYF.